This T cell receptor (beta chain) was observed in a study of blood T cell repertoires in COVID-19. Study context: Samples representing acute and convalescent COVID-19 were sourced from the United States, Italy and Spain. PBMCs, B-cell-depleted T cells, or T cells provided the cDNA or gDNA that made up the material.

The CDR3 runs 16 residues. The germline gives CDR1 SGHNT, CDR2 YENEEA. Trimming took 1 base from V and 3 from J; bases not matched to a gene: 4. In the original processing: Estimated nucleated cell counts came from reference gene primer amplification. Assay used: immunoSEQ multiplex PCR; TCRdb lists only in-frame clones, some missing. Clone size and the V and J calls come from that table; the DNA yielded D and trimming. The sample yields more than 350,000 clones, more than 70% seen once. Those enrolled in Seattle joined during active infection and were followed longitudinally afterward. J is TRBJ2-3 and V is TRBV11-3, with 10 bases fitting TRBD1. This TCR was sampled from a woman in her 30s with COVID-19, enrolled during active disease. What was sequenced was peripheral blood. CDR3 sequence (DNA): TGTGCCAGCAGCTTAGGACAGGGGGCGAGTACAGATACGCAGTATTTT. It encodes CASSLGQGASTDTQYF.